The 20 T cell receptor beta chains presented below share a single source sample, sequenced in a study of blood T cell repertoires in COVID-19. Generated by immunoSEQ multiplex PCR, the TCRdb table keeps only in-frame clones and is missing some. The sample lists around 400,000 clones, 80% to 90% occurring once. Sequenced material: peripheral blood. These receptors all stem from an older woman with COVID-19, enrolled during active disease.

CDR3 sequence: CASSLVIGDRGGYTF. The CDR3 DNA sequence: TGTGCCAGCAGCTTAGTTATCGGAGACAGGGGTGGCTACACCTTC. This chain joins TRBV7-8 and TRBJ1-2; TRBD1 matches 8 bases. CDR1 is SGHVS, CDR2 FQNEAQ, per germline. The CDR3 length is 15 residues. Trimming took 1 base from V and 7 from J; bases not matched to a gene: 8.

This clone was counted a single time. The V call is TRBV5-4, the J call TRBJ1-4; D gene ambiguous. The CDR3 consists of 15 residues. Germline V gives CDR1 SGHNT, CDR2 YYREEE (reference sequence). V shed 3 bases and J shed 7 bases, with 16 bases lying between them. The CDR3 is CASSSDSLSGEKLFF. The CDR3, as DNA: TGTGCCAGCAGCTCTGATTCCCTCTCAGGTGAAAAACTGTTTTTT.

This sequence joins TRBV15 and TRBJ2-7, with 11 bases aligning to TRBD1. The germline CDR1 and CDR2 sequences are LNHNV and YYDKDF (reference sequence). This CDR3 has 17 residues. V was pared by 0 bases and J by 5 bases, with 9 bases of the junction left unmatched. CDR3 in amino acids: CATSRDLIGQGANEQYF. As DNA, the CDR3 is TGTGCCACCAGCAGAGATTTGATTGGACAGGGGGCGAACGAGCAGTACTTC. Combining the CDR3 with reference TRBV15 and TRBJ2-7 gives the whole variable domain DAMVIQNPRYQVTQFGKPVTLSCSQTLNHNVMYWYQQKSSQAPKLLFHYYDKDFNNEADTPDNFQSRRPNTSFCFLDIRSPGLGDTAMYLCATSRDLIGQGANEQYFGPGTRLTVT.

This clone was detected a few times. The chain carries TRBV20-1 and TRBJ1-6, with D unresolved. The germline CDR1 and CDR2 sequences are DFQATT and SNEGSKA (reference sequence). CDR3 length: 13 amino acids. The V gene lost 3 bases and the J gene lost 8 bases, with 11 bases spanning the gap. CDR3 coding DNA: TGCAGTGCTAGTACTGATGAGGATTCACCCCTCCACTTT. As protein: CSASTDEDSPLHF.

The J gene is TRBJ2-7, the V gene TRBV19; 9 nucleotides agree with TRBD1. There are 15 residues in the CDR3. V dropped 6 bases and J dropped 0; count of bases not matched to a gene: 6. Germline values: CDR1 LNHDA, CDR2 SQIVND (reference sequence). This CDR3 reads CASRAGTGSSYEQYF. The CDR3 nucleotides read TGTGCCAGTAGAGCTGGGACAGGGAGCTCCTACGAGCAGTACTTC. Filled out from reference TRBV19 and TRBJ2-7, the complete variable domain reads DGGITQSPKYLFRKEGQNVTLSCEQNLNHDAMYWYRQDPGQGLRLIYYSQIVNDFQKGDIAEGYSVSREKKESFPLTVTSAQKNPTAFYLCASRAGTGSSYEQYFGPGTRLTVT.

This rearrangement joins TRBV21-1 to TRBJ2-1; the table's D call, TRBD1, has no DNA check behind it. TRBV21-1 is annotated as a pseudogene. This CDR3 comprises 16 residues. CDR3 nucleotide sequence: TGTGCCAGCAGCAAAAGTGATACAGGGGTATACAATGAGCAGTTCTTC. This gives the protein CASSKSDTGVYNEQFF.

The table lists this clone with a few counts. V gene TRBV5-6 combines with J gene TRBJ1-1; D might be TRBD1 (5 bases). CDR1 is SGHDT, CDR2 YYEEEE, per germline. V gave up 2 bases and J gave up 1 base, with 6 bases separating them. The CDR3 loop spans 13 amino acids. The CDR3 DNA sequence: TGTGCCAGCAGCTTTGACAGGAACACTGAAGCTTTCTTT. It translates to CASSFDRNTEAFF.

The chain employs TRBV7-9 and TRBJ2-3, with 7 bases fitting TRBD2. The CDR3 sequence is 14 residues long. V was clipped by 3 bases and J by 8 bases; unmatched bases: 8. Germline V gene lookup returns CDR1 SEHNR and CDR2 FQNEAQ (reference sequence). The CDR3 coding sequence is TGTGCCAGCAGCTTTGCTGGGGAGCGGGGTACGCAGTATTTT. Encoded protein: CASSFAGERGTQYF. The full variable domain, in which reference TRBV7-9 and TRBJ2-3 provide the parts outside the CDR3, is DTGVSQNPRHKITKRGQNVTFRCDPISEHNRLYWYRQTLGQGPEFLTYFQNEAQLEKSRLLSDRFSAERPKGSFSTLEIQRTEQGDSAMYLCASSFAGERGTQYFGPGTRLTVL.

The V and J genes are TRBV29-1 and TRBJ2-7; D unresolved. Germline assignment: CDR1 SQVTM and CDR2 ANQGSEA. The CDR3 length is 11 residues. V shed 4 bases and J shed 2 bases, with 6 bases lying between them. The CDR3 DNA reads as TGCAGCGTTGGCAGTACCTACGAGCAGTACTTC. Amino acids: CSVGSTYEQYF.

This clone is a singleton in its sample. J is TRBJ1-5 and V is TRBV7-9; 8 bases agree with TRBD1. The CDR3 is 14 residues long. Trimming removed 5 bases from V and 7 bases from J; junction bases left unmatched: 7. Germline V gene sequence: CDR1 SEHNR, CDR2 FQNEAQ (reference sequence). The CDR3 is CASSPLDREQPQHF. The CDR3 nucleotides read TGTGCCAGCAGCCCACTGGACAGGGAACAGCCCCAGCATTTT.

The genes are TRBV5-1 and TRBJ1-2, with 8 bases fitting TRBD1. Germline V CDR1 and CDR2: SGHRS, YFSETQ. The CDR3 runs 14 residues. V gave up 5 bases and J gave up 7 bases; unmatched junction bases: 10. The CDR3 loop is CASRAGTGLAGYTF. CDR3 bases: TGCGCCAGCAGGGCCGGGACAGGTCTCGCTGGCTACACCTTC.

The DNA of the CDR3 is TGTGCCAGCAGCTTGGATCCCACAATCAGCGCTGAAGCTTTCTTT. Amino acid sequence: CASSLDPTISAEAFF. The rearrangement uses TRBV5-5 and TRBJ1-1; no reliable D call. Trimming removed 0 bases from V and 6 bases from J, with 15 bases in between. Per the germline V gene, CDR1 is SGHKS and CDR2 is YYEKEE (reference sequence). The CDR3 is 15 amino acids.

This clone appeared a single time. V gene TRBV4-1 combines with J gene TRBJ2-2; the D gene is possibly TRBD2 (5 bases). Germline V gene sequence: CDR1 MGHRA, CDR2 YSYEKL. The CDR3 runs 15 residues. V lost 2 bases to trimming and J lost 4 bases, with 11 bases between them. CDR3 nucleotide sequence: TGCGCCAGCAGCCAACTCGGACTCGCCACCGGGGAGCTGTTTTTT. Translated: CASSQLGLATGELFF.

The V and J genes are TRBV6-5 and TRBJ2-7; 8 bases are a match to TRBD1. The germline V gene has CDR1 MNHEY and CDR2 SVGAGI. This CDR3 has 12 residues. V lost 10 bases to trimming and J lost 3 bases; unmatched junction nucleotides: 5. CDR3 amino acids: CAIRTGNYEQYF. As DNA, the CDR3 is TGTGCCATCCGGACAGGGAACTACGAGCAGTACTTC.

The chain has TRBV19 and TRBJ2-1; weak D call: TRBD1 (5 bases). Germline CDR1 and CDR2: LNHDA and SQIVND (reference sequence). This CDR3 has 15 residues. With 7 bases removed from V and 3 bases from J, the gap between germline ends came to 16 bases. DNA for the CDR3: TGTGCCAGTACCCCCCGTGGACACGACTACAATGAGCAGTTCTTC. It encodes CASTPRGHDYNEQFF.

The CDR3 spells CASCRTGTTGELFF. CDR3 nucleotide sequence: TGTGCCAGCTGCCGGACAGGGACGACCGGGGAGCTGTTTTTT. The chain joins TRBV19 to TRBJ2-2; 8 bases agree with TRBD1. This CDR3 contains 14 residues. The germline gives CDR1 LNHDA, CDR2 SQIVND (reference sequence). The V gene end was trimmed by 9 bases and the J gene end by 5 bases; junction bases not matched to a gene: 8.

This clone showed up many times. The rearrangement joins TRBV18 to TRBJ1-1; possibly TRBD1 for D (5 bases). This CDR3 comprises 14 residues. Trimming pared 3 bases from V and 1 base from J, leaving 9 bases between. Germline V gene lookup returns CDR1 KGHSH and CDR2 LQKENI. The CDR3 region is CASSPRQSNTEAFF. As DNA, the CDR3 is TGTGCCAGCTCACCGAGACAGTCGAACACTGAAGCTTTCTTT.

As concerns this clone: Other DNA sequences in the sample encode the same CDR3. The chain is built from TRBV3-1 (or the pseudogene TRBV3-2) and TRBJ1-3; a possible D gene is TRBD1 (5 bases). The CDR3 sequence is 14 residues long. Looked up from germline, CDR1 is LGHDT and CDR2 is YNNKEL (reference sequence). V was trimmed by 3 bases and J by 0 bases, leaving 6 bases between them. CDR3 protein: CASSQQGSGNTIYF. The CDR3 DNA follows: TGTGCCAGCAGCCAGCAGGGCTCTGGAAACACCATATATTTT.

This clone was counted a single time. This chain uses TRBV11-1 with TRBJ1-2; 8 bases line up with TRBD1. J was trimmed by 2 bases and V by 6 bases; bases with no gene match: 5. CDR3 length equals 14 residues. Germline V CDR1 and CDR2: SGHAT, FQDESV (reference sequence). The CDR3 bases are TGTGCCAGCAGTCCAGGGGGCTTGAACTATGGCTACACCTTC. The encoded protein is CASSPGGLNYGYTF.

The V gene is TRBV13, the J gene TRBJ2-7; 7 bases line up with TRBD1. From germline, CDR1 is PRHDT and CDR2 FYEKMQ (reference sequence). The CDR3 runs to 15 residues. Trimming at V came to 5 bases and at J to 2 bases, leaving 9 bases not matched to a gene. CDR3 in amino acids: CASSGRTGLPYEQYF. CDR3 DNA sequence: TGTGCCAGCAGCGGAAGGACAGGCCTTCCCTACGAGCAGTACTTC.